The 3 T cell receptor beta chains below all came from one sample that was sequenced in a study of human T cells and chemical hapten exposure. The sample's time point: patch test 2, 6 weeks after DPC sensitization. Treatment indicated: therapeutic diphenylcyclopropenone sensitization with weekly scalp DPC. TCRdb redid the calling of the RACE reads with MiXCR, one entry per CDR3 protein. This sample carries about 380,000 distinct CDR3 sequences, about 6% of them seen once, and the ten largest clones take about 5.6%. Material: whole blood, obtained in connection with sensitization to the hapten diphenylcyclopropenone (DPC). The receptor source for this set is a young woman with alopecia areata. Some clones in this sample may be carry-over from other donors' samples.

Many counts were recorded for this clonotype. CDR3 sequence (DNA): TGTGCCACCAGCGGGGGACAGTATAGCAATCAGCCCCAGCATTTT. Translated, it gives CATSGGQYSNQPQHF. This chain connects TRBV27 to TRBJ1-5; 7 bases fit TRBD1. This CDR3 spans 15 amino acids. The germline gives CDR1 MNHEY, CDR2 SMNVEV (reference sequence). V gave up 10 bases and J gave up 0 bases; unmatched junction bases: 9.

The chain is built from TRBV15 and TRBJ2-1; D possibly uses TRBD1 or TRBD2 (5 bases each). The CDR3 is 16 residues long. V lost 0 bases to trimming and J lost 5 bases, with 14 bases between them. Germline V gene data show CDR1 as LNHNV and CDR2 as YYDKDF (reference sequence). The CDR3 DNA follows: TGTGCCACCAGCAGAGATCCCGGGGACCTGAACAATGAGCAGTTCTTC. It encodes CATSRDPGDLNNEQFF.

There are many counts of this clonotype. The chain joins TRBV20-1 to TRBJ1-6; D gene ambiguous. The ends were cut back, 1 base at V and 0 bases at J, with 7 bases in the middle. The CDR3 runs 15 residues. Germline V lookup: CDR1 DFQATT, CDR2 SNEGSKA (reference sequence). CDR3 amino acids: CSARVSLSYNSPLHF. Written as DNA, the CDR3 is TGCAGTGCTAGAGTCAGTCTCTCCTATAATTCACCCCTCCACTTT.